Listed below are T cell receptor beta chains from one sample, sequenced in a study of T-cell memory formation after mild COVID-19. MiXCR, run by TCRdb on the 5' RACE reads, gives a single entry per CDR3 protein. The profile shows 300,000 to 350,000 distinct CDR3 sequences, 10% to 15% of them singletons. Sequenced input: PBMCs or a T cell subset sorted from them (not recorded which). These receptors originate from a man between 18 and 29 years old who had mild COVID-19 (a few samples of this study predate the infection). Cell type and time point are not known. Both conserved end residues are part of each CDR3. The D gene is left open where the match is weak.

TRBJ2-5	TRBV29-1	.	CSVDRGIGETQYF
TRBJ1-6	TRBV27	.	CASRGGELKDNSPLHF
TRBJ2-5	TRBV6-2/TRBV6-3	.	CASSQGTDQYF
TRBJ2-7	TRBV7-9	.	CASSPEAVSYEQYF
TRBJ1-1	TRBV4-3	.	CASSQVGTSTEAFF
TRBJ2-5	TRBV7-3	.	CASSRERQETQYF
TRBJ2-1	TRBV7-9	.	CASSVRYNEQFF
TRBJ1-1	TRBV5-1	.	CASSQQGPPSNTEAFF
TRBJ2-5	TRBV6-6	TRBD1	CASSSGGWYETQYF
TRBJ2-5	TRBV20-1	.	CSASLARETQYF
TRBJ2-1	TRBV4-3	.	CASSPGTASYNEQFF
TRBJ1-1	TRBV20-1	TRBD1	CSARRDRVTEAFF
TRBJ1-2	TRBV7-3	.	CASSLDRQDYGYTF
TRBJ2-2	TRBV10-3	TRBD2	CAISESGGVVTGELFF
TRBJ1-1	TRBV7-9	.	CASSLDRGPWAFF
TRBJ2-4	TRBV7-9	.	CASSLNLARTENIQYF
TRBJ2-3	TRBV5-1	TRBD2	CASSLGVAGGTDTQYF
TRBJ2-5	TRBV6-6	.	CASSYSFTGQETQYF
TRBJ2-3	TRBV2	TRBD2	CASSPRGSGGTDTQYF
TRBJ2-5	TRBV7-2	.	CASSFQGRQETQYF
TRBJ2-3	TRBV20-1	TRBD1	CSAGDRTDTQYF
TRBJ1-5	TRBV6-2/TRBV6-3	.	CASKDSNQPQHF
TRBJ2-1	TRBV5-1	TRBD1	CASSLEQGARNEQFF
TRBJ1-1	TRBV9	.	CASSVDGDGPSAFF
TRBJ1-6	TRBV4-2	TRBD1	CASSQDPGQGNNSPLHF
TRBJ2-1	TRBV28	.	CATTSSTYNEQFF
TRBJ2-7	TRBV4-1	.	CASSQDPGTNYEQYF
TRBJ2-5	TRBV5-1	.	CASRERQETQYF
TRBJ2-1	TRBV7-3	TRBD2	CASSRWGLARNEQFF
TRBJ2-3	TRBV5-1	.	CASSSQGLVADTQYF
TRBJ1-1	TRBV3-1	.	CASRSGEGMTEAFF
TRBJ2-5	TRBV6-1	TRBD2	CASRGLAGGRWETQYF
TRBJ2-1	TRBV5-4	.	CASSLDENNEQFF
TRBJ1-1	TRBV5-1	.	CASSLGLSSLITEAFF
TRBJ1-1	TRBV6-2/TRBV6-3	.	CASSYQGQHMNTEAFF
TRBJ2-5	TRBV5-1	TRBD1	CASSLAVQGGEETQYF
TRBJ1-3	TRBV7-6	.	CASQAGAFSGNTIYF
TRBJ2-1	TRBV6-2/TRBV6-3	TRBD2	CAGRRGGLDEQFF
TRBJ2-2	TRBV2	.	CASSEALATGELFF
TRBJ1-1	TRBV12-3/TRBV12-4	.	CASIFGGANTEAFF
TRBJ2-3	TRBV5-1	.	CASSLLGPSTDTQYF
TRBJ2-7	TRBV6-5	.	CASSNLQGSHEQYF
TRBJ2-1	TRBV10-3	.	CAISRNPGQPYNEQFF
TRBJ2-2	TRBV30	.	CARASIRSGELFF
TRBJ1-2	TRBV15	.	CATSRAGTPGNGYTF
TRBJ1-1	TRBV7-3	TRBD1	CASSPMGQSTEAFF
TRBJ2-7	TRBV18	TRBD1	CASSPDRVGHEQYF
TRBJ1-6	TRBV6-5	.	CASRATAAANSPLHF
TRBJ2-3	TRBV3-1	.	CASSQASADTQYF
TRBJ2-3	TRBV9	TRBD2	CASSVEPGGPGNTQYF
TRBJ2-7	TRBV6-2/TRBV6-3	TRBD1	CASSWGRGRTYEQYF